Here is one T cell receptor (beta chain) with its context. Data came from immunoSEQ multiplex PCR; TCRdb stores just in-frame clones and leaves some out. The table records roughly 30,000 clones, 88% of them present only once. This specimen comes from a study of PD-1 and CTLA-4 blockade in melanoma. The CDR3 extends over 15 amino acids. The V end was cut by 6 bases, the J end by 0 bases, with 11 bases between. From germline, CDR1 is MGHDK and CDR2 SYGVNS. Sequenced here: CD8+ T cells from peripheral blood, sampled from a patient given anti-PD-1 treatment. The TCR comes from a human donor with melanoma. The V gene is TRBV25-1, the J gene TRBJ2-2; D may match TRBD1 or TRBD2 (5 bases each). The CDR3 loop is CASRSGPANTGELFF. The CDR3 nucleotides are TGTGCCAGCAGATCGGGACCGGCGAACACCGGGGAGCTGTTTTTT.